Sequencing of this T cell receptor (beta chain) was carried out in a study of blood T cell repertoires in COVID-19. Background on the study: The samples span acute and convalescent COVID-19 from the United States, Italy and Spain. From T cells, B-cell-depleted T cells, or PBMCs came the material, which was cDNA or gDNA.

Per the germline V gene, CDR1 is PRHDT and CDR2 is FYEKMQ (reference sequence). J gave up 0 bases and V 5 bases, and 1 base lay outside the gene matches. This CDR3 has 15 amino acids. Per the original methods: The authors estimated nucleated cell counts from reference gene primer amplification. Method: immunoSEQ multiplex PCR; TCRdb's copy keeps in-frame clones and lacks some. V, J and clone size are those of that table, while D and trimming were read from the DNA. The table shows some 170,000 clones, with about 87% occurring only once. The sample was peripheral blood. This receptor was identified in a woman aged 60 to 75 who had recovered from COVID-19. The V call is TRBV13, the J call TRBJ2-1, with TRBD2 matching 10 bases. In DNA, the CDR3 is TGTGCCAGCAGCAGCGGGGGGGCCTCCTACAATGAGCAGTTCTTC. Translating it yields CASSSGGASYNEQFF.